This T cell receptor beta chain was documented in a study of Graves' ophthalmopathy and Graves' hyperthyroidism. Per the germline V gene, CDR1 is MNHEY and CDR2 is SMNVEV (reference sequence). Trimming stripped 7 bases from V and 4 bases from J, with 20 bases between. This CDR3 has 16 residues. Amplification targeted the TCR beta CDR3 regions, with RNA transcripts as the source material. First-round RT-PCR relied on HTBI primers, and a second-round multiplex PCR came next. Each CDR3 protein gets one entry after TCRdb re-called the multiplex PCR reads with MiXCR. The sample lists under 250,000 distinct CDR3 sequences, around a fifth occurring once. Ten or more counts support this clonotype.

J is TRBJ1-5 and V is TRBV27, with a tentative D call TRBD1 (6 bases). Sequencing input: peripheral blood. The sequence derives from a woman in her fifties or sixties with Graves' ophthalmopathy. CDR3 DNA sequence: TGTGCCAGCACGTTCATCGGGGGGCTTTTGAATCAGCCCCAGCATTTT. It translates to CASTFIGGLLNQPQHF.